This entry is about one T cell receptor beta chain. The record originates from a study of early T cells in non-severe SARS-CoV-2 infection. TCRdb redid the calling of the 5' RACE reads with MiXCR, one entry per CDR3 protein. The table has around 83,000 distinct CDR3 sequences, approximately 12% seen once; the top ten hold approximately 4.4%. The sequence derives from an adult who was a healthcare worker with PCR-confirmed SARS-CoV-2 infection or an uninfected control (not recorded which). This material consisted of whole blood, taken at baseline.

CDR3 in DNA: TGCGCCAGCAGCGGCGGACAGCTGACAGATACGCAGTATTTT. Protein sequence: CASSGGQLTDTQYF. V is TRBV5-1 and J is TRBJ2-3; a possible D gene is TRBD1 (6 bases). This CDR3 spans 14 amino acids. CDR1 and CDR2 (germline): SGHRS, YFSETQ. V was cut by 4 bases and J by 3 bases, with 12 bases left in between.